These 23 T cell receptor beta chains share one sample of origin, sequenced in a study of blood T cell repertoires in COVID-19. Measured with immunoSEQ multiplex PCR; TCRdb has only the in-frame clones, and not every one. The table includes about 180,000 clones, around 85% detected once. The sample taken for sequencing was peripheral blood. These receptors were collected from a human donor with active or convalescent COVID-19. The donor label of this sample is uncertain.

The chain links TRBV4-3 to TRBJ2-7, with D unclear. This CDR3 comprises 13 residues. V lost 0 bases, J lost 2 bases, and 5 bases lay in between. The germline V gene encodes CDR1 LGHNA and CDR2 YSLEER. DNA for the CDR3: TGCGCCAGCAGCCAAGAGTCCACCTACGAGCAGTACTTC. It yields the protein CASSQESTYEQYF.

This clone was recorded once. The rearrangement links TRBV3-1 (or the pseudogene TRBV3-2) to TRBJ2-3, with TRBD2 matching 12 bases. Germline values: CDR1 LGHDT, CDR2 YNNKEL (reference sequence). CDR3 length equals 16 residues. The ends lost 1 base at V and 7 bases at J; junction bases unmatched: 6. The CDR3 nucleotides are TGTGCCAGCAGCCAAGCCCTAGCGGGAGGGAGTCATACGCAGTATTTT. The encoded protein is CASSQALAGGSHTQYF.

The chain joins TRBV5-6 to TRBJ2-7; D unclear. V was cut by 2 bases and J by 2 bases, with 8 bases left in between. From germline, CDR1 is SGHDT and CDR2 YYEEEE. The CDR3 covers 13 residues. The CDR3 DNA sequence: TGTGCCAGCAGCTTCAGAGGCACCTACGAGCAGTACTTC. It is translated as CASSFRGTYEQYF.

The chain recombines TRBV9 with TRBJ1-2; possibly TRBD1 for D (5 bases). Trimming removed 1 base from V and 4 bases from J, with 8 bases in between. This CDR3 spans 13 amino acids. Germline V gene data show CDR1 as SGDLS and CDR2 as YYNGEE. CDR3 region: CASSVQGLYGYTF. The CDR3 nucleotides read TGTGCCAGCAGCGTACAGGGACTCTATGGCTACACCTTC.

V and J are TRBV4-2 and TRBJ2-3; 8 nucleotides line up with TRBD2. Germline CDR1 reads LGHNA; CDR2 reads YNFKEQ. CDR3 size: 14 residues. Germline trimming cut 3 bases from V and 6 bases from J; bases unmatched to any gene: 5. The DNA of the CDR3 is TGTGCCAGCAGCCACCGGGGGGGCCTGGATACGCAGTATTTT. Residues: CASSHRGGLDTQYF.

This sequence joins TRBV5-6 and TRBJ2-3; 9 bases agree with TRBD2. The CDR3 length is 19 residues. CDR1 SGHDT and CDR2 YYEEEE come from the germline V gene. Unmatched junction bases numbered 16, after V lost 3 bases and J lost 2 bases. The DNA of the CDR3 is TGTGCCAGCAGCTCCCGGGGACTTTCTGGCGGGAGGGTCACAGATACGCAGTATTTT. Protein sequence: CASSSRGLSGGRVTDTQYF. The variable domain in full, completed from reference TRBV5-6 and TRBJ2-3, reads DAGVTQSPTHLIKTRGQQVTLRCSPKSGHDTVSWYQQALGQGPQFIFQYYEEEERQRGNFPDRFSGHQFPNYSSELNVNALLLGDSALYLCASSSRGLSGGRVTDTQYFGPGTRLTVL.

The chain is built from TRBV3-1 (or the pseudogene TRBV3-2) and TRBJ1-5; 8 nucleotides agree with TRBD1. Germline trimming cut 10 bases from V and 2 bases from J; bases unmatched to any gene: 10. CDR1 is LGHDT, CDR2 YNNKEL, per germline (reference sequence). The CDR3 has 15 amino acids. This CDR3 reads CATASGTGRNQPQHF. CDR3 coding DNA: TGTGCCACTGCGAGCGGGACAGGACGCAATCAGCCCCAGCATTTT.

The J gene is TRBJ1-1, the V gene TRBV14, with D unclear. Trimming cost V 4 bases and J 2 bases, with 17 bases left between them. Germline lookup yields CDR1 SGHDN and CDR2 FVKESK. CDR3 length: 16 amino acids. CDR3 amino acids: CASSRLGRGSNTEAFF. CDR3 coding DNA: TGTGCCAGCAGCCGCCTTGGTCGGGGATCTAACACTGAAGCTTTCTTT. Combining the CDR3 with reference TRBV14 and TRBJ1-1 gives the whole variable domain EAGVTQFPSHSVIEKGQTVTLRCDPISGHDNLYWYRRVMGKEIKFLLHFVKESKQDESGMPNNRFLAERTGGTYSTLKVQPAELEDSGVYFCASSRLGRGSNTEAFFGQGTRLTVV.

V gene TRBV4-1 combines with J gene TRBJ2-1; D not resolved. Germline CDR1 reads MGHRA; CDR2 reads YSYEKL. Trimming stripped 2 bases from V and 7 bases from J, with 6 bases between. This CDR3 has 12 residues. CDR3 in DNA: TGCGCCAGCAGCCAACCCCCTAATGAGCAGTTCTTC. Amino acids: CASSQPPNEQFF.

This chain connects TRBV19 to TRBJ1-1; TRBD1 is a possible D gene (5 bases). This CDR3 region has 15 residues. CDR1 is LNHDA and CDR2 is SQIVND in the germline V gene (reference sequence). Trimming removed 5 bases from V and 2 bases from J, with 15 bases in between. The CDR3 is CASSDTGRLNTEAFF. The CDR3 DNA sequence: TGTGCCAGTAGTGATACAGGACGGTTAAACACTGAAGCTTTCTTT.

The CDR3 loop is CATSWAGRTGELFF. CDR3 sequence (DNA): TGTGCCACCTCATGGGCAGGGAGGACCGGGGAGCTGTTTTTT. This chain uses TRBV2 with TRBJ2-2; tentative D call: TRBD2 (6 bases). Between the trimmed V and J ends, which lost 10 bases and 5 bases, there was a span of 17 bases. This CDR3 has 14 amino acids. Per the germline V gene, CDR1 is SNHLY and CDR2 is FYNNEI.

V gene TRBV29-1 combines with J gene TRBJ2-3; TRBD1 matches at 8 bases. Per germline, CDR1 SQVTM and CDR2 ANQGSEA. The V gene end was trimmed by 5 bases and the J gene end by 0 bases; junction bases not matched to a gene: 4. CDR3 size: 14 residues. As DNA, the CDR3 is TGCAGCGTTTTACAGGGGGGAAGCACAGATACGCAGTATTTT. It translates to CSVLQGGSTDTQYF.

The V gene is TRBV5-1, the J gene TRBJ2-1, with 10 bases aligning to TRBD1. Per the germline V gene, CDR1 is SGHRS and CDR2 is YFSETQ. V gave up 4 bases and J gave up 7 bases; unmatched junction bases: 8. CDR3 length: 15 residues. The CDR3 loop reads CASSPPGQGRNEQFF. In DNA, the CDR3 is TGCGCCAGCAGCCCTCCGGGACAGGGGAGGAATGAGCAGTTCTTC.

The CDR3 DNA reads TGTGCCAGCAGCTTAGGGACTAGCGGGAGTGGAGAGACCCAGTACTTC. Protein product: CASSLGTSGSGETQYF. The V gene is TRBV7-6, the J gene TRBJ2-5, with 13 bases fitting TRBD2. Germline V CDR1 and CDR2: SGHVS, FNYEAQ. There are 16 residues in the CDR3. The junction had 3 bases not matched to a gene; V was cut back by 1 base and J by 4 bases.

The chain is built from TRBV18 and TRBJ2-3; TRBD1 might be the D (5 bases). Germline V gene lookup returns CDR1 KGHSH and CDR2 LQKENI. The V end lost 3 bases, the J end lost 2 bases, and 18 bases lay between the germline ends. This CDR3 spans 17 amino acids. The DNA for the CDR3 is TGTGCCAGCTCACCCAGGGCCCGGGCGACAAACACAGATACGCAGTATTTT. It encodes CASSPRARATNTDTQYF.

This clone was picked up a small number of times. The chain links TRBV5-1 to TRBJ2-1; no clear D gene. The CDR3 extends over 13 amino acids. Trimming took 9 bases from V and 0 from J, leaving 10 bases between them. The germline V gene has CDR1 SGHRS and CDR2 YFSETQ. CDR3 loop: CATSPSSYNEQFF. The CDR3 nucleotides are TGCGCCACCTCCCCGAGCTCCTACAATGAGCAGTTCTTC.

The chain combines TRBV5-4 with TRBJ1-4; D perhaps matches TRBD1 (6 bases). The V end was cut by 0 bases, the J end by 8 bases, with 8 bases between. The CDR3 spans 13 residues. Germline CDR1 SGHNT, CDR2 YYREEE (reference sequence). For the CDR3, the DNA is TGTGCCAGCAGCTTGGACAGGGACGAAAAACTGTTTTTT. It codes for CASSLDRDEKLFF.

The rearrangement uses TRBV5-4 and TRBJ2-1; 16 positions match TRBD2. The CDR3 is 20 amino acids. V lost 1 base, J lost 3 bases, and 10 bases stayed unmatched. CDR1 is SGHNT, CDR2 YYREEE, per germline (reference sequence). CDR3 nucleotides: TGTGCCAGCAGCTTGAGGGGACTAGCGGGGGGGCTCACCCTCTACAATGAGCAGTTCTTC. It specifies CASSLRGLAGGLTLYNEQFF.

This clone was recorded at least ten times. The chain uses TRBV9 and TRBJ2-1, with a tentative D call TRBD1 (8 bases). Germline V gene sequence: CDR1 SGDLS, CDR2 YYNGEE. V was cut by 0 bases and J by 5 bases, with 24 bases left in between. The CDR3 sequence is 19 residues long. CDR3 amino acids: CASSVGRRPTTGGDNEQFF. The DNA for the CDR3 is TGTGCCAGCAGCGTAGGAAGGCGGCCAACAACAGGGGGGGACAATGAGCAGTTCTTC.

V and J are TRBV5-1 and TRBJ2-7, with 7 bases matching TRBD1. Germline V gives CDR1 SGHRS, CDR2 YFSETQ. V lost 4 bases, J lost 3 bases, and 7 bases stayed unmatched. The CDR3 is made up of 14 amino acids. CDR3 sequence: CASSPGTAFYEQYF. The DNA of the CDR3 is TGCGCCAGCAGCCCTGGGACAGCATTCTACGAGCAGTACTTC.

The CDR3 nucleotides are TGCGCCAGCAGCCAAGAGGGACTAGCGGGATACACAGATACGCAGTATTTT. This translates into CASSQEGLAGYTDTQYF. The chain recombines TRBV4-1 with TRBJ2-3; 13 positions agree with TRBD2. Germline V gene sequence: CDR1 MGHRA, CDR2 YSYEKL. The CDR3 totals 17 residues. V trimming: 0 bases; J trimming: 2 bases; junction bases outside the gene matches: 2.

In regard to this clone: At one boundary the junction diverges from the germline segment, which might be a read error. The gene calls are TRBV7-7 and TRBJ2-5; the D gene is possibly TRBD2 (6 bases). Germline assignment: CDR1 SSHAT and CDR2 FNYEAQ (reference sequence). This CDR3 region has 15 residues. The CDR3: CASSPGVAVQETQYF. CDR3 DNA sequence: TGTGCTAGCAGCCCCGGAGTAGCGGTACAAGAGACCCAGTACTTC. The full variable domain, rest sourced from reference TRBV7-7 and TRBJ2-5, is GAGVSQSPRYKVTKRGQDVTLRCDPISSHATLYWYQQALGQGPEFLTYFNYEAQPDKSGLPSDRFSAERPEGSISTLTIQRTEQRDSAMYRCASSPGVAVQETQYFGPGTRLLVL.

The chain employs TRBV19 and TRBJ1-2; 7 bases are a match to TRBD1. Germline CDR1 reads LNHDA; CDR2 reads SQIVND (reference sequence). J was trimmed by 4 bases and V by 5 bases; bases with no gene match: 4. The CDR3 consists of 13 residues. In nucleotides, the CDR3 is TGTGCCAGTAGTGGGGACAGTCTCTATGGCTACACCTTC. Protein product: CASSGDSLYGYTF. Full variable domain (remainder filled in from reference TRBV19 and TRBJ1-2): DGGITQSPKYLFRKEGQNVTLSCEQNLNHDAMYWYRQDPGQGLRLIYYSQIVNDFQKGDIAEGYSVSREKKESFPLTVTSAQKNPTAFYLCASSGDSLYGYTFGSGTRLTVV.